This T cell receptor (beta chain) comes out of a study of T cells in Graves' hyperthyroidism and ophthalmopathy. Amplification targeted TCR beta CDR3 regions from RNA transcripts. The primer set for the first-round RT-PCR of the TCR CDR3 was HTBI. Each CDR3 protein is one row after TCRdb ran MiXCR on the multiplex PCR reads. The sample consists of about 840,000 distinct CDR3 sequences, roughly 37% of them appearing once. This clonotype was detected many times. V shed 2 bases and J shed 0 bases, with 0 bases lying between them. The CDR3 covers 11 residues. CDR1 is DFQATT and CDR2 is SNEGSKA in the germline V gene (reference sequence). Stable disease denoted Graves' hyperthyroidism without ophthalmopathy progression within 18 months. Diagnoses rested on clinical symptoms, serum thyroxine and TRAb, thyroid ultrasound and orbital computed tomography.

This rearrangement joins TRBV20-1 to TRBJ2-3, with D unresolved. The source material was blood. The clonotype comes from a man younger than 35 with Graves' hyperthyroidism. Here the CDR3 reads CSARSTDTQYF. The CDR3 coding sequence is TGCAGTGCTAGAAGCACAGATACGCAGTATTTT.